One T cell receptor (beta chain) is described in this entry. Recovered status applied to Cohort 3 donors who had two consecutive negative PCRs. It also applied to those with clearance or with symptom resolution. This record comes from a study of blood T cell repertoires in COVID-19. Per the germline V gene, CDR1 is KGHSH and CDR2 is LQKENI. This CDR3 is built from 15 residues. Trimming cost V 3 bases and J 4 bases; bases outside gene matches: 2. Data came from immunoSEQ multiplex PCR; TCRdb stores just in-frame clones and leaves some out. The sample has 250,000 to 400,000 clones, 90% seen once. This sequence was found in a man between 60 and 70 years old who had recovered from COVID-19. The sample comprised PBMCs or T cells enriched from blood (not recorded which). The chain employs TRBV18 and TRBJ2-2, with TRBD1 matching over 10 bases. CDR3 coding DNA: TGTGCCAGCTCACCTTGGACAGGGGGCACCGGGGAGCTGTTTTTT. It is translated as CASSPWTGGTGELFF.